This TCR beta chain emerged from a study of cytotoxic CD8 clonotypes in ibrutinib-treated CLL. At the level of the study: Average yields of 255,043 productive templates and 100,000 or so productive rearrangements characterized the samples. General study points: Clonotypes that were public were uncommon, and they contracted or stayed stable on treatment. Sampling time points were not equivalent between sustained-remission and progressing patients.

TCRdb keeps only in-frame clones here, not all; method: immunoSEQ multiplex PCR. The repertoire has 28,000 or so clones, about 62% of them found once; the top ten carry 14%. Germline CDR1 and CDR2: LNHDA and SQIVND (reference sequence). V was clipped by 6 bases and J by 0 bases, with 8 bases between them. This CDR3 is built from 13 residues. Of note for this clone: The antigen is not known.

Here the sequenced sample was PBMCs, taken before ibrutinib treatment. V usage is TRBV19 and J usage is TRBJ1-1; D is unclear. The sequence was collected from a human donor with chronic lymphocytic leukemia. Here the CDR3 DNA reads TGTGCCAGTAGAGGGCAAATGAACACTGAAGCTTTCTTT. Encoded protein: CASRGQMNTEAFF.